This T cell receptor beta chain was observed in a study of T cell responses to AZD1222 COVID-19 vaccine. On this clone: Its antigen remains unknown.

Notes on the study in general: Samples come after the peak T cell response, not at day 14.

V lost 6 bases and J lost 6; bases outside the gene matches: 5. CDR1 is SNHLY and CDR2 is FYNNEI in the germline V gene. CDR3 length: 13 amino acids. TCRdb keeps only in-frame clones here, not all; method: immunoSEQ multiplex PCR. Altogether around 130,000 clones are present, more than 85% being singletons, with the ten largest covering roughly 3.1%. The V gene is TRBV2, the J gene TRBJ1-2; 9 positions match TRBD1. The sample in question was peripheral blood, obtained 28 days after the second AZD1222 dose. The clonotype originates from an adult who received the AZD1222 COVID-19 vaccine. CDR3 residues: CASSADRGNGYTF. The CDR3 DNA follows: TGTGCCAGCAGCGCAGACAGGGGGAATGGCTACACCTTC.